These 10 T cell receptor beta chains were all obtained from the same sample, sequenced in a study of shared clonotypes between healthy human individuals. Using immunoSEQ multiplex PCR, the repertoire was profiled, and TCRdb retains in-frame clones only, with some absent. The sample contains about 2.3 million clones, around 90% of which appear only once. The sequenced material came from naive CD4+ T cells from PBMCs. Subset of the sample: CD45RA+ positively selected. These receptors all stem from a young man in good health. Some clones in this sample may be carry-over from other donors' samples.

This chain links TRBV6-6 with TRBJ2-7; D is unresolved. Per germline, CDR1 MNHNY and CDR2 SVGAGI (reference sequence). V dropped 0 bases and J dropped 3 bases, with 12 bases sitting between them. The CDR3 loop spans 15 amino acids. The CDR3 nucleotides are TGTGCCAGCAGTTACTCGATCCCCACAGACTACGAGCAGTACTTC. This gives the protein CASSYSIPTDYEQYF.

V is TRBV6-6 and J is TRBJ2-3, with D possibly matching TRBD1 (6 bases). Trimming pared 6 bases from V and 8 bases from J, leaving 12 bases between. The CDR3 loop spans 12 amino acids. In germline, CDR1 is MNHNY, CDR2 SVGAGI (reference sequence). The CDR3 DNA is TGTGCCAGCAGCCAGGGGCTTGGTACGCAGTATTTT. This gives the protein CASSQGLGTQYF.

This chain links TRBV28 with TRBJ1-1; D is ambiguous. V was trimmed by 10 bases and J by 2 bases, leaving 8 bases between them. This CDR3 has 11 amino acids. Germline values: CDR1 MDHEN, CDR2 SYDVKM. The CDR3 bases are TGTGCCACATACCGTAACACTGAAGCTTTCTTT. This gives the protein CATYRNTEAFF.

The CDR3 sequence is CASGGHEQFF. The CDR3 nucleotides are TGTGCCAGCGGCGGGCATGAGCAGTTCTTC. The rearrangement uses TRBV4-2 and TRBJ2-1; TRBD2 might be the D (5 bases). The germline gives CDR1 LGHNA, CDR2 YNFKEQ. V dropped 8 bases and J dropped 8 bases, with 7 bases sitting between them. The CDR3 loop spans 10 amino acids.

This chain uses TRBV29-1 with TRBJ2-7; no clear D. CDR1 is SQVTM, CDR2 ANQGSEA, per germline. This CDR3 is 13 amino acids long. V lost 7 bases and J 6 bases, leaving 19 bases between the germline ends. The CDR3 here is CSAQRTEIGEQYF. The CDR3 DNA follows: TGCAGCGCCCAAAGGACCGAGATTGGCGAGCAGTACTTC.

This clone showed up just once. The rearrangement links TRBV6-5 to TRBJ2-5; 9 nucleotides align to TRBD1. Germline V gives CDR1 MNHEY, CDR2 SVGAGI. The CDR3 spans 12 residues. V gave up 10 bases and J gave up 5 bases; unmatched junction bases: 5. CDR3 DNA sequence: TGTGCCACTGGGACAGGGTACGAGACCCAGTACTTC. This codes for CATGTGYETQYF.

This clone appeared a single time. In DNA form, the CDR3 reads TGTGCCAGCAGAGGCAGGGTCGCAGATACGCAGTATTTT. The encoded protein is CASRGRVADTQYF. The V call is TRBV2, the J call TRBJ2-3; tentatively, D is TRBD1 (5 bases). In germline, CDR1 is SNHLY, CDR2 FYNNEI. The ends were cut back, 6 bases at V and 4 bases at J, with 11 bases in the middle. The CDR3 runs to 13 residues.

Concerning this clone itself: The identical CDR3 is also encoded by other nucleotide sequences in the sample. The chain links TRBV7-3 to TRBJ2-7, with 11 bases matching TRBD1. This CDR3 has 15 residues. The V segment lost 2 bases and the J segment 1 base; nucleotides outside the gene matches: 1. Germline V CDR1 and CDR2: SGHTA, FQGTGA. The CDR3 sequence is CASSLGTGGSYEQYF. The CDR3 DNA sequence: TGTGCCAGCAGCTTAGGGACAGGGGGGTCCTACGAGCAGTACTTC. The full variable domain, rest sourced from reference TRBV7-3 and TRBJ2-7, is GAGVSQTPSNKVTEKGKYVELRCDPISGHTALYWYRQSLGQGPEFLIYFQGTGAADDSGLPNDRFFAVRPEGSVSTLKIQRTERGDSAVYLCASSLGTGGSYEQYFGPGTRLTVT.

This clone came up once. CDR3 residues: CASSSGVNQPQHF. DNA of the CDR3: TGTGCCAGCAGCTCAGGGGTCAATCAGCCCCAGCATTTT. The J gene is TRBJ1-5, the V gene TRBV7-9, with D perhaps TRBD1 (6 bases). The CDR3 sequence is 13 residues long. Germline CDR1 reads SEHNR; CDR2 reads FQNEAQ (reference sequence). Between the trimmed V and J ends, which lost 4 bases and 3 bases, there was a span of 7 bases.

The rearrangement uses TRBV2 and TRBJ2-7, with TRBD2 matching 8 bases. This CDR3 is 14 amino acids long. In germline, CDR1 is SNHLY, CDR2 FYNNEI. V shed 0 bases, J shed 7 bases, and the junction held 5 bases outside the gene matches. The CDR3 DNA follows: TGTGCCAGCAGTGAAGCGGGACGACTAGCGGAGCAGTACTTC. Its translation is CASSEAGRLAEQYF. The full variable domain, with the rest looked up from reference TRBV2 and TRBJ2-7, is EPEVTQTPSHQVTQMGQEVILRCVPISNHLYFYWYRQILGQKVEFLVSFYNNEISEKSEIFDDQFSVERPDGSNFTLKIRSTKLEDSAMYFCASSEAGRLAEQYFGPGTRLTVT.